Listed below are T cell receptor beta chains from one sample, sequenced in a study of shared clonotypes between healthy human individuals. This table comes from immunoSEQ multiplex PCR, and its TCRdb copy is limited to in-frame clones, with some not included. The sample comprises millions of clones, about 92% of which are singletons, and about 0.39% rests with the top ten. The specimen sequenced was naive CD4+ T cells from PBMCs. Receptors were obtained from a man in his late teens or twenties in good health. Some clones in this sample may be carry-over from other donors' samples. Both conserved end residues are part of each CDR3. A D gene is named only where the DNA matches it firmly. For some rows the clone size is stated as once, few or many, or as a class when expanded; others skip it.

TRBJ2-7,NA,TRBV5-8,NA,CASSLGGAGAYEQYF,TGTGCCAGCAGCTTGGGTGGGGCTGGAGCCTACGAGCAGTACTTC
TRBJ1-1,TRBD1,TRBV7-2,NA,CASRPWTGSDTEAFF,TGTGCCAGCAGACCCTGGACAGGTTCGGACACTGAAGCTTTCTTT
TRBJ2-5,TRBD1,TRBV7-9,NA,CASSSRQGALSETQYF,TGTGCCAGCAGCTCTCGACAGGGGGCGCTTTCCGAGACCCAGTACTTC
TRBJ2-7,TRBD1,TRBV6-5,once,CASTRDRGFYEQYF,TGTGCCAGCACAAGGGACAGGGGATTCTACGAGCAGTACTTC
TRBJ1-1,NA,TRBV27,NA,CASSYGGSGAEAFF,TGTGCCAGCAGTTATGGGGGGTCCGGCGCTGAAGCTTTCTTT
TRBJ2-1,NA,TRBV4-2,NA,CASSQALVFPRTTGSYNEQFF,TGTGCCAGCAGCCAAGCCTTAGTGTTTCCTCGAACGACCGGCTCCTACAATGAGCAGTTCTTC
TRBJ2-1,TRBD1,TRBV28,NA,CASSLSGRGRNEQFF,TGTGCCAGCAGTTTATCTGGCAGGGGGCGAAATGAGCAGTTCTTC
TRBJ2-7,TRBD1,TRBV4-1,NA,CASSQGVFEDRGYEQYF,TGCGCCAGCAGCCAAGGAGTTTTCGAGGACAGGGGCTACGAGCAGTACTTC
TRBJ1-5,TRBD1,TRBV19,NA,CASTMTGGHQPQHF,TGTGCCAGTACCATGACAGGGGGCCATCAGCCCCAGCATTTT
TRBJ2-2,NA,TRBV7-2,once,CASSKGGSPGELFF,TGTGCCAGCAGCAAAGGGGGGTCTCCCGGGGAGCTGTTTTTT
TRBJ1-1,TRBD1,TRBV7-9,NA,CASTLGRGRGNTEAFF,TGTGCCAGCACCCTCGGGAGGGGGCGAGGTAACACTGAAGCTTTCTTT
TRBJ1-6,NA,TRBV6-6,once,CASSSGQLYNSPLHF,TGTGCCAGCAGTTCCGGACAGCTCTATAATTCACCCCTCCACTTT
TRBJ1-3,TRBD1,TRBV19,NA,CASSMRTGNTIYF,TGTGCCAGTAGTATGCGGACAGGGAACACCATATATTTT
TRBJ2-5,NA,TRBV7-2,NA,CASSSEPSRERETQYF,TGTGCCAGCAGCTCTGAGCCTTCTAGGGAGAGAGAGACCCAGTACTTC
TRBJ1-5,TRBD1,TRBV2,NA,CASSMDRGHQPQHF,TGTGCCAGCAGTATGGACAGGGGGCATCAGCCCCAGCATTTT
TRBJ1-4,NA,TRBV7-9,few,CASSPLDVEKLFF,TGTGCCAGCAGCCCATTGGACGTTGAAAAACTGTTTTTT